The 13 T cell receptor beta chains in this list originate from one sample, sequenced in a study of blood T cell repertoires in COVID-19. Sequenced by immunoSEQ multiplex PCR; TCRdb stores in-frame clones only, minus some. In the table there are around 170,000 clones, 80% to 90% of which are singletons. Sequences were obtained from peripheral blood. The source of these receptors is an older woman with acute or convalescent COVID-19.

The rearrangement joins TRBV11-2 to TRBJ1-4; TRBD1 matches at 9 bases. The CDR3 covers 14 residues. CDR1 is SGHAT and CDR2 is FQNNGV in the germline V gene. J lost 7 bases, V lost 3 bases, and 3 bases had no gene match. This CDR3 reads CASSFGQGTEKLFF. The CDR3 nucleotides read TGTGCCAGCAGCTTCGGACAGGGGACTGAAAAACTGTTTTTT. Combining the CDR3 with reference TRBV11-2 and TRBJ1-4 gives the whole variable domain EAGVAQSPRYKIIEKRQSVAFWCNPISGHATLYWYQQILGQGPKLLIQFQNNGVVDDSQLPKDRFSAERLKGVDSTLKIQPAKLEDSAVYLCASSFGQGTEKLFFGSGTQLSVL.

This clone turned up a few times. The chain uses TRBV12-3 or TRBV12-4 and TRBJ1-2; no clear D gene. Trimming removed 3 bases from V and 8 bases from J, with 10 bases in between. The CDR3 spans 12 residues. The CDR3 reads CASSLASGGYTF. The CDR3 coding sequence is TGTGCCAGCAGTTTGGCTAGTGGAGGCTACACCTTC.

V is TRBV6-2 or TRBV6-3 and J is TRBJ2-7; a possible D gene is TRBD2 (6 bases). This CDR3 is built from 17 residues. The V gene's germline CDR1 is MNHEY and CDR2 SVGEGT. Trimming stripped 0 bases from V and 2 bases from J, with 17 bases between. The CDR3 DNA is TGTGCCAGCAGTTACTCGATCGCCGGGAGTAGGACCTACGAGCAGTACTTC. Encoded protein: CASSYSIAGSRTYEQYF.

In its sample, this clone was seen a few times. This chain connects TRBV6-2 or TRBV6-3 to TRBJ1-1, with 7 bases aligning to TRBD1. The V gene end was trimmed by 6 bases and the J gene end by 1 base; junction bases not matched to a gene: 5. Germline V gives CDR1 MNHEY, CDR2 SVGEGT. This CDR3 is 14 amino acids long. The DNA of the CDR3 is TGTGCCAGCAGCGCCCCAGGGGGGAACACTGAAGCTTTCTTT. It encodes CASSAPGGNTEAFF.

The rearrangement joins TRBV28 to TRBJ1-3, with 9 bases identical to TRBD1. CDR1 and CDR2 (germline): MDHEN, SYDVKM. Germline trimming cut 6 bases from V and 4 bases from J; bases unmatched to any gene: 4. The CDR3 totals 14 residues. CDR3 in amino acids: CASSHGTGGNTIYF. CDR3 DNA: TGTGCCAGCAGCCACGGGACAGGGGGAAACACCATATATTTT.

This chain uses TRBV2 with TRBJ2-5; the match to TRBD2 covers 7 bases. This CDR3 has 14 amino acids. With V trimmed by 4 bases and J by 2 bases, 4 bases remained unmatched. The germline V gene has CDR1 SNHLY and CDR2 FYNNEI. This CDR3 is CASSGLGGQETQYF. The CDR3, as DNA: TGTGCCAGCAGTGGTCTGGGGGGGCAAGAGACCCAGTACTTC.

CDR3 amino acids: CASSEDSSQHF. CDR3 bases: TGTGCCAGCAGTGAGGACAGCTCGCAGCATTTT. V and J are TRBV6-1 and TRBJ1-5, with D maybe TRBD1 (6 bases). V was trimmed by 3 bases and J by 13 bases, leaving 10 bases between them. CDR1 and CDR2 (germline): MNHNS, SASEGT. This CDR3 comprises 11 residues.

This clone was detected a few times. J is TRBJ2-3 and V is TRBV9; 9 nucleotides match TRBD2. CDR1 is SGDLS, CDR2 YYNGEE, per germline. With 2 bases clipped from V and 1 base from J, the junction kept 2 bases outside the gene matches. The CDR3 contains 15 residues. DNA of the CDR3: TGTGCCAGCAGCGTTAGCGGGAGTCGCACAGATACGCAGTATTTT. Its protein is CASSVSGSRTDTQYF.

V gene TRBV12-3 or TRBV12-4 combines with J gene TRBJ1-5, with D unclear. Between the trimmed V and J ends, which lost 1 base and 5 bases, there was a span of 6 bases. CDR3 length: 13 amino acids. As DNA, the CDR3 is TGTGCCAGCAGTTTAGTACAGCATCAGCCCCAGCATTTT. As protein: CASSLVQHQPQHF.

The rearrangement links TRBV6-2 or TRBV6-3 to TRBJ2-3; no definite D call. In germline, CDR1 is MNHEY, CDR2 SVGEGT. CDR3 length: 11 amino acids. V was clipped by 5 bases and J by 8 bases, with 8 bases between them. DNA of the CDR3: TGTGCCAGCAGTGGTGGGCGTACGCAGTATTTT. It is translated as CASSGGRTQYF.

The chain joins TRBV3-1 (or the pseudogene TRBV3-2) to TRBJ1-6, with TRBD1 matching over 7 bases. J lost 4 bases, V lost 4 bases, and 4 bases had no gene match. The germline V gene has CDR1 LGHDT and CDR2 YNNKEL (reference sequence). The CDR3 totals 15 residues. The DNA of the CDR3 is TGTGCCAGCAGCCCCAAGGACAGGTATAATTCACCCCTCCACTTT. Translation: CASSPKDRYNSPLHF.

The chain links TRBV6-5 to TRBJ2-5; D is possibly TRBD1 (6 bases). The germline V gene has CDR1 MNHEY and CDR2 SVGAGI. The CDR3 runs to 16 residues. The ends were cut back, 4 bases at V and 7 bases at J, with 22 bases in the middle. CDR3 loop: CASSWGDRREKMTQYF. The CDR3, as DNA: TGTGCCAGCAGTTGGGGCGACAGGCGAGAGAAGATGACCCAGTACTTC.

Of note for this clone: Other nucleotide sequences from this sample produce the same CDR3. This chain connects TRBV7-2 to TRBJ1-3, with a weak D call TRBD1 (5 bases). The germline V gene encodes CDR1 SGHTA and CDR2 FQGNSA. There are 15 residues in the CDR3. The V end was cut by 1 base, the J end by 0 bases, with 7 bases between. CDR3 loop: CASSLDGGSGNTIYF. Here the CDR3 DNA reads TGTGCCAGCAGCTTAGACGGGGGCTCTGGAAACACCATATATTTT.